This TCR beta chain appears in the sequencing data of a study of metastatic and nonmetastatic thyroid tumors. Study-wide background: Both malignant and benign thyroid patients supplied peripheral blood and tumor or nodule tissue samples, across which the repertoires of these patients were then compared.

The V end lost 4 bases, the J end lost 4 bases, and 12 bases lay between the germline ends. Per germline, CDR1 MRHNA and CDR2 SNTAGT. The CDR3 is made up of 14 amino acids. This clone was counted many times. Its antigen is unknown. Patients had received no treatment of any kind before thyroid surgery. Authors' methods: It was from CDR3 differences across clinicopathological groups that a distant-metastasis classifier for papillary thyroid cancer was built. MiXCR was used by TCRdb to re-call the PCR reads. TCRdb's processing, not the authors', yielded these V and J calls. Of some 22,000 clones in the sample, around 21% were seen once. The study's findings and limits: Compared with benign nodules, malignant thyroid tumors were reported to have significantly higher TCR beta diversity in both blood and tumor.

The TCR was taken from a male donor with papillary thyroid cancer or a benign thyroid nodule (not recorded which). Some clones in this sample may be carry-over from other donors' samples. This chain links TRBV6-4 with TRBJ2-3, with a weak D call TRBD2 (6 bases). The specimen was blood. Written as DNA, the CDR3 is TGTGCCAGCAGTGTGGGAGGAGAGGCAGATACGCAGTATTTT. Translation gives CASSVGGEADTQYF.